This is a list of T cell receptor beta chains from one sample in a study of blood T cells in healthy people across ages. TCRdb independently ran MiXCR on the 5' RACE reads; one entry per CDR3 protein. The repertoire holds about 1.4 million distinct CDR3 sequences, with almost 60% as singletons. The sequencing sample was made of blood. The source of these receptors is a man younger than 35 in good health. The conserved cysteine and the conserved F or W are not part of the CDR3 here.

j_call | v_call | cdr3_aa
TRBJ1-3 | TRBV6-6 | ASTVPTGKPGNTIY
TRBJ2-3 | TRBV4-2 | ASRQGSPASTDTQY
TRBJ2-7 | TRBV3-1 | ASSLGGFNEQY
TRBJ2-7 | TRBV29-1 | SVVLGNEQY
TRBJ2-7 | TRBV29-1 | SVEASGNEQY
TRBJ1-1 | TRBV25-1 | ASSELRDTEAF
TRBJ2-5 | TRBV4-2 | ASSPFGNSVLQETQY
TRBJ2-5 | TRBV7-9 | ASSPPGPDSQETQY
TRBJ2-3 | TRBV5-1 | ASSLAGGQTDTQY
TRBJ2-3 | TRBV27 | ASSLWGGITDTQY
TRBJ1-1 | TRBV2 | ASSVTGQGYFGGTEAF
TRBJ2-7 | TRBV10-3 | AISGSQDSSYEQY
TRBJ2-3 | TRBV20-1 | SARNRDLTDTQY
TRBJ1-2 | TRBV11-2 | ASSPTWDYGYT
TRBJ2-1 | TRBV25-1 | ANNHRVPYYNEQF
TRBJ2-3 | TRBV7-9 | ASWSDTQY
TRBJ2-3 | TRBV20-1 | SARDYGSTGTDTQY
. | TRBV6-1 | ASRAIVLGNEQY
TRBJ2-3 | TRBV7-9 | ASSFPGTSTDTRY
TRBJ2-1 | TRBV5-8 | ASSPGLAGLYEQF
TRBJ2-5 | TRBV9 | ASSDRTGATQETQY
TRBJ2-6 | TRBV7-9 | ASSLSGTGFSGTNVLT
TRBJ2-7 | TRBV12-3/TRBV12-4 | ASSSPRAGYEQY
TRBJ2-1 | TRBV27 | ASSELLAGVYNEQF
. | TRBV4-1 | ASSQGTLLGYEQY
TRBJ1-2 | TRBV10-3 | AISESEASYT
TRBJ1-1 | TRBV29-1 | SVEEVGGNTEAF
TRBJ2-1 | TRBV3-1 | ASSPTPLAGSSYNEQF
TRBJ1-1 | TRBV14 | ASSQDLTGVMNTEAF
TRBJ1-1 | TRBV7-8 | ASSLEGTGANTEAF
TRBJ2-5 | TRBV11-2 | ASSLRETRY